This entry describes one TCR beta chain. Its specificity is unknown. V was pared by 3 bases and J by 5 bases, with 10 bases between. Per germline, CDR1 LNHDA and CDR2 SQIVND (reference sequence). The CDR3 is 13 amino acids. This specimen belongs to a study of shared clonotypes between healthy human individuals. Study-level background: The study used three CD4 naive, three CD4 memory, two CD8 naive and one CD8 memory plate per donor.

Some 29,000 T cell genomes (approximately 0.2 ug DNA) went into each sorted-subset replicate. TCRdb keeps only in-frame clones here, not all; method: immunoSEQ multiplex PCR. The sample carries hundreds of thousands of clones, over 65% recorded once. Study conclusions and caveats: Roughly 5.3% of naive CD4 clonotypes were common to a handful of donors. Though the depth was large, rarefaction showed that sorted-subset sequencing was incomplete.

Sequencing was done on a sample of memory CD4+ T cells sorted from blood. Indicated subset: CD45RA-negative fraction. The chain couples TRBV19 to TRBJ2-5; D is unclear. This receptor was identified in a woman in her 30s in good health. CDR3 protein: CASSIKPGETQYF. CDR3 coding DNA: TGTGCCAGTAGTATCAAGCCCGGGGAGACCCAGTACTTC. The whole variable domain, filled in from reference TRBV19 and TRBJ2-5, reads DGGITQSPKYLFRKEGQNVTLSCEQNLNHDAMYWYRQDPGQGLRLIYYSQIVNDFQKGDIAEGYSVSREKKESFPLTVTSAQKNPTAFYLCASSIKPGETQYFGPGTRLLVL.